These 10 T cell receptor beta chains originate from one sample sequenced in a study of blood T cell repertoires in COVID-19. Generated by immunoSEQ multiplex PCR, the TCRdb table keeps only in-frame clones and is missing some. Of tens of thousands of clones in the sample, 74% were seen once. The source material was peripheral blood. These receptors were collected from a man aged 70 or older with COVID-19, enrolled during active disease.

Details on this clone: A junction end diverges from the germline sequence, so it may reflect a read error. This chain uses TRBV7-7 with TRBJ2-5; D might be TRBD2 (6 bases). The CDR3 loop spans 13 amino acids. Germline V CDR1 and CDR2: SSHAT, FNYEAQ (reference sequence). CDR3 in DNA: TGTGCTAGCAGCTTTGGAGGGAGAGAGACCCAGTACTTC. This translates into CASSFGGRETQYF.

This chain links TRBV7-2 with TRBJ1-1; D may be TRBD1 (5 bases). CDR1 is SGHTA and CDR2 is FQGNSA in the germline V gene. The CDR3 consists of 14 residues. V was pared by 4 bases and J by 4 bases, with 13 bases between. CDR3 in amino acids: CASSYLVGGTEAFF. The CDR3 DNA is TGTGCCAGCAGCTACCTGGTGGGGGGCACTGAAGCTTTCTTT.

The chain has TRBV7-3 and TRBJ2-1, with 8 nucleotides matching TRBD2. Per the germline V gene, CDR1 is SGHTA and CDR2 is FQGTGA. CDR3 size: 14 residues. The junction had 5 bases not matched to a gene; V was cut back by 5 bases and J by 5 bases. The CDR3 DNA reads TGTGCCAGCAGCCAGACTAGCGCAAACAATGAGCAGTTCTTC. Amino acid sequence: CASSQTSANNEQFF.

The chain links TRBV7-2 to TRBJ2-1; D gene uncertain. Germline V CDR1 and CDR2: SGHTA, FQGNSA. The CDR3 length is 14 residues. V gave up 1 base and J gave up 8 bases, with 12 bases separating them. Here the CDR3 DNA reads TGTGCCAGCAGCTTAGGGCCCACCAGTTATGAGCAGTTCTTC. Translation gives CASSLGPTSYEQFF.

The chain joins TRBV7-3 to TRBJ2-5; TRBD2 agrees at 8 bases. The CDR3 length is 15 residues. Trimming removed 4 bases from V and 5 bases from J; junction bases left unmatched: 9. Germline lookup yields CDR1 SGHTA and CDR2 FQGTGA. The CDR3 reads CASSSFGRAGETQYF. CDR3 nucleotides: TGTGCCAGCAGCTCTTTCGGGAGGGCCGGGGAGACCCAGTACTTC.

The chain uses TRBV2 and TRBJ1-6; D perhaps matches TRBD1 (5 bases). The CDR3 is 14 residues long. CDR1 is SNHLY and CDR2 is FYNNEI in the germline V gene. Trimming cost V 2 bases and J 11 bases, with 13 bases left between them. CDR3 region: CASSELQDNAPLHF. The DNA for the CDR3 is TGTGCCAGCAGTGAATTGCAGGACAATGCACCCCTCCACTTT.

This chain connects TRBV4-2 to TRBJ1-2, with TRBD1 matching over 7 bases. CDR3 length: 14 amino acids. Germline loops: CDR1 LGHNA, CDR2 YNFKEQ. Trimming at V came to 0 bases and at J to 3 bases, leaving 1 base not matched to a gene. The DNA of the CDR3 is TGTGCCAGCAGCCAAGAGGGACAGTACTATGGCTACACCTTC. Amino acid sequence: CASSQEGQYYGYTF.

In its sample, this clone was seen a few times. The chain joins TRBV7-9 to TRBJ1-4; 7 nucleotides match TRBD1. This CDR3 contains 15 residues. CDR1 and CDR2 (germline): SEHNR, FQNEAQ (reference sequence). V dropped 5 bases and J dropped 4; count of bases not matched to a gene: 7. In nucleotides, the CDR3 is TGTGCCAGCAGCCAATGGGACAGCCGTAATGAAAAACTGTTTTTT. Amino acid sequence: CASSQWDSRNEKLFF.

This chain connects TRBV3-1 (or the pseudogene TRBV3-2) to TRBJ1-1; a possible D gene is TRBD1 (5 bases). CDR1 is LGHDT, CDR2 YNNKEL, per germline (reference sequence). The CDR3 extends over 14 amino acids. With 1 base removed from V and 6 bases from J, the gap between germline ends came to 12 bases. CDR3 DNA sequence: TGTGCCAGCAGCCAAGCCAGGGAGGTCCCTGAAGCTTTCTTT. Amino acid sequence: CASSQAREVPEAFF.

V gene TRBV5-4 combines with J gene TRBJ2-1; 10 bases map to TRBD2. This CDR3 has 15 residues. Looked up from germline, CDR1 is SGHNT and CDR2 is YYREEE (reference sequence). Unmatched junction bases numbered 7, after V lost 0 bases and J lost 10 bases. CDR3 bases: TGTGCCAGCAGCTTGGGACTAGCGGGTAGGTCAGAGCAGTTCTTC. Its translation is CASSLGLAGRSEQFF. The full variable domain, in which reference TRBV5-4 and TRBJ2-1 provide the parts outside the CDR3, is ETGVTQSPTHLIKTRGQQVTLRCSSQSGHNTVSWYQQALGQGPQFIFQYYREEENGRGNFPPRFSGLQFPNYSSELNVNALELDDSALYLCASSLGLAGRSEQFFGPGTRLTVL.